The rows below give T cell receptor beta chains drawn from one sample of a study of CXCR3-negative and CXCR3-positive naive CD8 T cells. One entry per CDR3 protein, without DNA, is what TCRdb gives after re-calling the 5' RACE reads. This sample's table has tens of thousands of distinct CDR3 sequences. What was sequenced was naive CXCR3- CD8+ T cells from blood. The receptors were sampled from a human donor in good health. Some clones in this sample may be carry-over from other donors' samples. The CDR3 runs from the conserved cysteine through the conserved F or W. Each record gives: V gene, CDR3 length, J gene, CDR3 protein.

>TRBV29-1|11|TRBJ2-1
CSVEGVMEQFF
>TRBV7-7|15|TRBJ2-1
CASSLGLAGYNEQFF
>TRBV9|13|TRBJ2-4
CASSYSVVDIQYF
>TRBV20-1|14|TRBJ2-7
CSARAEGQSVEQYF
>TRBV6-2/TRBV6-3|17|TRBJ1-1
CASSYFTGTGTTTEAFF
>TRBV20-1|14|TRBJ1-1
CSAWGDRGNTEAFF
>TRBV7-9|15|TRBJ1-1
CASSEHRGRWTEAFF
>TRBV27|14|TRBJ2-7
CASSTATGVHEQYF
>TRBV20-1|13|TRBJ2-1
CSARETGNNEQFF
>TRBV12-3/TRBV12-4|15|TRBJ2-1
CASSAGTSAGNEQFF
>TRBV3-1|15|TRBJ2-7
CASSFRQGKVNEQYF
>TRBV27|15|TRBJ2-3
CASILGPDLTDTQYF
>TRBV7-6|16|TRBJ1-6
CASSRTGSSYNSPLHF
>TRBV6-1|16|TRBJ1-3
CASSPVEGEPGNTIYF